This T cell receptor beta chain is from a study of T cell repertoires in cytomegalovirus infection. At the level of the study: Recently identified HLA-C-restricted CMV epitopes and well-studied HLA-B-restricted CMV epitopes were used by the study. Carrying CMV and the relevant HLA type showed in public TCR beta signatures. Notes on the study in general: Cumulative frequency (of public TCR beta family members) identified carriers of CMV plus the relevant HLA.

TCRdb re-called the reads with MiXCR, one entry per CDR3 protein. The sample lists about 340,000 distinct CDR3 sequences, approximately 32% occurring once. This clonotype was recorded once. Its antigen is currently unknown. Germline CDR1 and CDR2: SQVTM and ANQGSEA. Losses at the gene ends were 4 bases for V and 5 bases for J; bases not matched to a gene: 4. The CDR3 is 13 amino acids. This material consisted of cultured PBMCs, taken from culture after CMV antigen stimulation. This TCR derives from a human donor in good health (CMV status not recorded). Some clones in this sample may be carry-over from other donors' samples. The V and J genes are TRBV29-1 and TRBJ2-7, with TRBD2 identical over 11 bases. The CDR3 DNA follows: TGCAGCGTTGTGGCTAGCGGGAGGAACGAGCAGTACTTC. Amino acids: CSVVASGRNEQYF.